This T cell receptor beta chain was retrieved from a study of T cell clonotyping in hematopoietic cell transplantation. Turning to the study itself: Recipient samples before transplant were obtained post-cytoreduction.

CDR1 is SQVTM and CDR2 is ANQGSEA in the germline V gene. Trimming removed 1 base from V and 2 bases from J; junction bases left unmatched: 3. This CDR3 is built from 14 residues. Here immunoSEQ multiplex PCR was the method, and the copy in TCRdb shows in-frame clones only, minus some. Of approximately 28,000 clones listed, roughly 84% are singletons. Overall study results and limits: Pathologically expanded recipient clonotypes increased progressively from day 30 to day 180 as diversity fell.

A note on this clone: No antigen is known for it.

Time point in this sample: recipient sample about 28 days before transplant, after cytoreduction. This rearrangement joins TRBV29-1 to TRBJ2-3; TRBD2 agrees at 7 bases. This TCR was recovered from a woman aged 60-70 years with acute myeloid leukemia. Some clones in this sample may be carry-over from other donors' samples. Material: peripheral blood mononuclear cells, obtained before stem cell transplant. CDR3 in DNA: TGCAGCGTTGAAGGCGGGGGAGCCACAGATACGCAGTATTTT. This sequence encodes CSVEGGGATDTQYF.